Here is one T cell receptor beta chain with its context. This specimen comes from a study of T cells in Graves' hyperthyroidism and ophthalmopathy. Stability of Graves' hyperthyroidism was defined as absent ophthalmopathy progression within 18 months. Amplified TCR beta CDR3 regions derived from RNA transcripts. With the HTBI primer set, the TCR CDR3 went through a first round of RT-PCR. TCRdb redid the calling of the multiplex PCR reads with MiXCR, one entry per CDR3 protein. The repertoire holds about 350,000 distinct CDR3 sequences, with approximately 13% as singletons. V was pared by 5 bases and J by 9 bases, with 23 bases between. The CDR3 contains 16 residues. CDR1 SGHAT and CDR2 FQDESV come from the germline V gene (reference sequence).

This receptor was obtained from a woman in her twenties or thirties with Graves' hyperthyroidism. The gene calls are TRBV11-1 and TRBJ2-1; D perhaps matches TRBD2 (5 bases). Sequencing was performed on blood. CDR3 bases: TGTGCCAGCAGCCCCCAGGTCGGCGGAGGCATTGGTGAGCAGTTCTTC. It codes for CASSPQVGGGIGEQFF.